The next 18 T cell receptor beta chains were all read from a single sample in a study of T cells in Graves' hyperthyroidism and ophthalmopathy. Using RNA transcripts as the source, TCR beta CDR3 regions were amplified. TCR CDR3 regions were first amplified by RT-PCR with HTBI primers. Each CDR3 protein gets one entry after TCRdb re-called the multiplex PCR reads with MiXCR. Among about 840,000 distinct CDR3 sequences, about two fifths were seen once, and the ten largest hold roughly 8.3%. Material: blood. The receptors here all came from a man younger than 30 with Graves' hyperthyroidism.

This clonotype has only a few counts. The chain's CDR3 is CASSVGWEIDTEAFF. In DNA, the CDR3 is TGTGCCAGCAGCGTAGGGTGGGAAATCGACACTGAAGCTTTCTTT. The genes are TRBV9 and TRBJ1-1; D unresolved. CDR3 length: 15 amino acids. The V gene lost 0 bases and the J gene lost 3 bases, with 12 bases spanning the gap. Germline CDR1 and CDR2: SGDLS and YYNGEE.

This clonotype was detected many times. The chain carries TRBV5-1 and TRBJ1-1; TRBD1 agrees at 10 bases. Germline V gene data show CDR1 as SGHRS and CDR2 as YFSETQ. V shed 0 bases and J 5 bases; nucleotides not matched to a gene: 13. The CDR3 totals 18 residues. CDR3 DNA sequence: TGCGCCAGCAGCTTGGGTGCATTGGGACAGGGGATTTATACTGAAGCTTTCTTT. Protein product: CASSLGALGQGIYTEAFF. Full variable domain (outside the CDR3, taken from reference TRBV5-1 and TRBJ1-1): KAGVTQTPRYLIKTRGQQVTLSCSPISGHRSVSWYQQTPGQGLQFLFEYFSETQRNKGNFPGRFSGRQFSNSRSEMNVSTLELGDSALYLCASSLGALGQGIYTEAFFGQGTRLTVV.

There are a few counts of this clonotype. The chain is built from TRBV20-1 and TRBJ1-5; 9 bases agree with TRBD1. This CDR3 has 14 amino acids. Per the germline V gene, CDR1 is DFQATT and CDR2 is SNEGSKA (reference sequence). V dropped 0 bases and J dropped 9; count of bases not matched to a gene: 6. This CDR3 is CSARDQDRGTPQHF. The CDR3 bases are TGCAGTGCTAGAGATCAAGACAGGGGGACGCCCCAGCATTTT.

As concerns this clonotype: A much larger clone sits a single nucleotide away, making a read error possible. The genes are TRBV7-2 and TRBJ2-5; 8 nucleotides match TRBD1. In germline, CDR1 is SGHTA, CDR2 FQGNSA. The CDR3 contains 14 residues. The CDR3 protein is CAGSLQGARETQYF. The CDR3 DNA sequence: TGTGCCGGCAGCCTCCAGGGGGCGCGGGAGACCCAGTACTTC.

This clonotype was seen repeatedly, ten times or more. CDR3 sequence: CASNPTGVEKLFF. DNA for the CDR3: TGTGCCAGTAACCCGACAGGGGTAGAAAAACTGTTTTTT. The chain recombines TRBV19 with TRBJ1-4; 8 bases are shared with TRBD1. This CDR3 has 13 amino acids. Trimming cost V 7 bases and J 8 bases; bases outside gene matches: 6. The germline CDR1 and CDR2 sequences are LNHDA and SQIVND (reference sequence).

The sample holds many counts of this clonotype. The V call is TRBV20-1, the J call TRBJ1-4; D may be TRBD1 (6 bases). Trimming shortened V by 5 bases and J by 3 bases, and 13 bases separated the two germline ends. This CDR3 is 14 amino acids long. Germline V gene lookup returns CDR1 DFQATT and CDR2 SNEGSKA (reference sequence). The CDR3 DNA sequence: TGCAGTGCTCCTAAGGGGGAGGCTAATGAAAAACTGTTTTTT. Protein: CSAPKGEANEKLFF.

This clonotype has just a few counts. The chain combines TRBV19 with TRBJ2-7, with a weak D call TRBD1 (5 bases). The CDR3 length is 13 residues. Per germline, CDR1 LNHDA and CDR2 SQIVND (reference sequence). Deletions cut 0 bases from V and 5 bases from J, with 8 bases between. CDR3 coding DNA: TGTGCCAGTAGTATAGATGGCAGGGACGAGCAGTACTTC. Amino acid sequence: CASSIDGRDEQYF.

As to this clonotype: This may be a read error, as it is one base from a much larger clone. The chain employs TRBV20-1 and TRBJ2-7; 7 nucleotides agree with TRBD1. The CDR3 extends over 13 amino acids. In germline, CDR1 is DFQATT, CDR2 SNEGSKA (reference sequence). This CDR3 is CSAPVGGKWEQHF. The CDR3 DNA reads TGCAGTGCTCCTGTAGGGGGCAAGTGGGAGCAGCACTTC.

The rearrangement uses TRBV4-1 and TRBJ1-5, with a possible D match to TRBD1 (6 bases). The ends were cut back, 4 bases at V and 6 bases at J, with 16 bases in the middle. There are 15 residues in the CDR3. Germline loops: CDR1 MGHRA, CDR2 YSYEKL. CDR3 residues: CASSRGPGEGQPQHF. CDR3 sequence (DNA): TGCGCCAGCAGCCGCGGTCCAGGGGAGGGTCAGCCCCAGCATTTT.

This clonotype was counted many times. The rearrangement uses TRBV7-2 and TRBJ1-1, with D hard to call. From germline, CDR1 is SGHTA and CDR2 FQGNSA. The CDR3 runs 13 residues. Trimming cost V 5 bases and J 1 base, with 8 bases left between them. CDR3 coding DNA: TGTGCCAGCAGCCCGACAAGGAACACTGAAGCTTTCTTT. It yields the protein CASSPTRNTEAFF. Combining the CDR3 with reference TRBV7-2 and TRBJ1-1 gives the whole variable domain GAGVSQSPSNKVTEKGKDVELRCDPISGHTALYWYRQSLGQGLEFLIYFQGNSAPDKSGLPSDRFSAERTGGSVSTLTIQRTQQEDSAVYLCASSPTRNTEAFFGQGTRLTVV.

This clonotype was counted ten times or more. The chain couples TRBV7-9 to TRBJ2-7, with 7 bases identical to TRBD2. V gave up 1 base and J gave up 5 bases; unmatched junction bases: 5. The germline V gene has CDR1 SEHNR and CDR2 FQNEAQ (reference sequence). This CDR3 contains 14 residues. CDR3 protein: CASSLVAGADEQYF. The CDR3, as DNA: TGTGCCAGCAGCTTAGTCGCGGGAGCGGACGAGCAGTACTTC.

The CDR3, as DNA: TGTGCCACAGAAACAGGGGAGCGGGCGTACGAGCAGTACTTC. Amino acid sequence: CATETGERAYEQYF. The chain employs TRBV7-8 and TRBJ2-7; weak D call: TRBD1 (7 bases). Between the trimmed V and J ends, which lost 10 bases and 4 bases, there was a span of 20 bases. CDR1 and CDR2 (germline): SGHVS, FQNEAQ. The CDR3 consists of 14 residues.

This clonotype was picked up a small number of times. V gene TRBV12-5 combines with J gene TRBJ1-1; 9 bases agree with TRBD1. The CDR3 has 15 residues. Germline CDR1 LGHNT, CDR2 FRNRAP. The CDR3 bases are TGTGCCAGCGCACAGGGGGCAGTGATGAACACTGAAGCTTTCTTT. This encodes CASAQGAVMNTEAFF.

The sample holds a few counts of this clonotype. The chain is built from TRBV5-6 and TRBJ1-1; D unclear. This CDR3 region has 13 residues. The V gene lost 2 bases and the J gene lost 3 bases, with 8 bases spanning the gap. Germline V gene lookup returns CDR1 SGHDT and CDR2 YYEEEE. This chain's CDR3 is CASSFGRYTEAFF. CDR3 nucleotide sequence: TGTGCCAGCAGCTTCGGCAGGTACACTGAAGCTTTCTTT.

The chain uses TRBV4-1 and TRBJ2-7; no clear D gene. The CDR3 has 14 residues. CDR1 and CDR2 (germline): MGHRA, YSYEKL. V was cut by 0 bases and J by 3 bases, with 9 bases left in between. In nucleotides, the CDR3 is TGCGCCAGCAGCCAAGAGTCCAGATACTACGAGCAGTACTTC. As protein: CASSQESRYYEQYF.

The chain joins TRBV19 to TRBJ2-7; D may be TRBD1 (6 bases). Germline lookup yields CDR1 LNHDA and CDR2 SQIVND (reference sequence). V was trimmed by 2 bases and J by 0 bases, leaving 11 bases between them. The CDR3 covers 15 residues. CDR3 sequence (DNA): TGTGCCAGTAGTATATCCCAGGGGAGCTCCTACGAGCAGTACTTC. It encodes CASSISQGSSYEQYF.

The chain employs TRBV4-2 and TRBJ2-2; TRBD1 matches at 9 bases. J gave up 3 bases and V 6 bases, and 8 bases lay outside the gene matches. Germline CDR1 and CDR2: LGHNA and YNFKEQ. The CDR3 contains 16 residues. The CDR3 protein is CASSYRDRVYTGELFF. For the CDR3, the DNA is TGTGCCAGCAGTTACCGGGACAGGGTATACACCGGGGAGCTGTTTTTT.

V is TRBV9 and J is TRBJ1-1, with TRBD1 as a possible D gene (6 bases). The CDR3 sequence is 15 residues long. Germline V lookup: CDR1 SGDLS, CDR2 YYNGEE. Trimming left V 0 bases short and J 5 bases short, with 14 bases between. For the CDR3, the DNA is TGTGCCAGCAGCGTAGAGGGCGGGGGGCCGACTGAAGCTTTCTTT. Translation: CASSVEGGGPTEAFF.